The 15 T cell receptor beta chains reported below all come from one sample, sequenced in a study of T-cell reconstitution after alpha-beta-depleted transplantation in children. Unique molecular identifiers were incorporated during preparation of the TCRbeta library. One entry per CDR3 protein, called by TCRdb with MiXCR from the PCR reads. Of 450,000 to 600,000 distinct CDR3 sequences listed, roughly 13% are singletons. The source material was PBMCs, mostly from graft donor cells, sampled 360 days after TCRalphabeta/CD19-depleted stem cell transplant. The receptor source for this set is a male patient between 10 and 17 years old who had a stem cell transplant for acute myeloid leukemia, so the T cells may come from the graft donor.

In this sample, this clonotype turned up a few times. The gene calls are TRBV7-9 and TRBJ2-3; no reliable D call. The germline V and J ends were trimmed by 0 bases and 5 bases, with 9 bases remaining between them. The CDR3 extends over 14 amino acids. The germline V gene encodes CDR1 SEHNR and CDR2 FQNEAQ (reference sequence). This CDR3 is CASSLAGGQDTQYF. DNA for the CDR3: TGTGCCAGCAGCTTAGCGGGCGGTCAAGATACGCAGTATTTT.

Regarding this clonotype: This may be a read error, as it is one base from a much larger clone. The chain uses TRBV2 and TRBJ2-3, with a possible D match to TRBD2 (7 bases). CDR1 is SNHLY, CDR2 FYNNEI, per germline. The V and J ends lost 8 bases and 2 bases respectively, with 26 bases between them. The CDR3 sequence is 18 residues long. The CDR3 loop reads CASGNEGGRLAATDTQYF. Here the CDR3 DNA reads TGTGCCAGCGGTAATGAAGGGGGGCGCCTAGCGGCCACAGATACGCAGTATTTT.

The chain uses TRBV7-9 and TRBJ2-1, with TRBD2 matching over 10 bases. Losses at the gene ends were 1 base for V and 8 bases for J; bases not matched to a gene: 8. This CDR3 is 16 amino acids long. Germline V lookup: CDR1 SEHNR, CDR2 FQNEAQ (reference sequence). CDR3 sequence: CASSLGRLAGEYEQFF. The CDR3 DNA reads TGTGCCAGCAGCTTAGGGCGGCTAGCGGGAGAGTATGAGCAGTTCTTC.

This clonotype was recorded many times. This chain uses TRBV24-1 with TRBJ2-4; 7 bases match TRBD1. Germline lookup yields CDR1 KGHDR and CDR2 SFDVKD. The CDR3 has 18 residues. V lost 2 bases to trimming and J lost 0 bases; unmatched junction nucleotides: 9. The CDR3 sequence is CATSDSRQGRGAKNIQYF. The CDR3, as DNA: TGTGCCACCAGTGATTCACGACAGGGAAGGGGAGCCAAAAACATTCAGTACTTC.

This clonotype was counted many times. V usage is TRBV28 and J usage is TRBJ2-7; D ambiguous. This CDR3 contains 10 residues. Germline values: CDR1 MDHEN, CDR2 SYDVKM. The V gene lost 9 bases and the J gene lost 7 bases, with 10 bases spanning the gap. DNA of the CDR3: TGTGCCAGGTATCAGGAAGAGCAGTACTTC. It is translated as CARYQEEQYF.

This clonotype was detected once. The chain employs TRBV12-3 or TRBV12-4 and TRBJ1-1, with TRBD1 matching 10 bases. This CDR3 region has 18 residues. V trimming: 5 bases; J trimming: 1 base; junction bases outside the gene matches: 13. The DNA for the CDR3 is TGTGCCAGCAGTCCAGAGACAGGGGGCCTTATTGGGAACACTGAAGCTTTCTTT. Protein product: CASSPETGGLIGNTEAFF.

This chain connects TRBV11-2 to TRBJ2-3, with 12 bases fitting TRBD2. Trimming took 0 bases from V and 1 from J; bases not matched to a gene: 5. The CDR3 is 18 amino acids. The germline V gene has CDR1 SGHAT and CDR2 FQNNGV. CDR3 in amino acids: CASSLEASGRARTDTQYF. The DNA of the CDR3 is TGTGCCAGCAGCTTAGAGGCTAGCGGGAGGGCCCGCACAGATACGCAGTATTTT.

This clonotype was counted a few times. V and J are TRBV2 and TRBJ2-7; 8 nucleotides align to TRBD2. Trimming cost V 11 bases and J 9 bases; bases outside gene matches: 12. Germline V gives CDR1 SNHLY, CDR2 FYNNEI. The CDR3 runs to 12 residues. CDR3 amino acids: CAVSPRGAGQYF. The CDR3 DNA sequence: TGTGCCGTCTCCCCGCGGGGGGCAGGGCAGTACTTC.

The chain employs TRBV29-1 and TRBJ2-7, with 9 bases aligning to TRBD1. Germline CDR1 and CDR2: SQVTM and ANQGSEA. The CDR3 covers 14 residues. J gave up 3 bases and V 3 bases, and 6 bases lay outside the gene matches. The CDR3 DNA reads TGCAGCGTTGAGAAGGGACAGGGACTCTACGAGCAGTACTTC. Translated, it gives CSVEKGQGLYEQYF.

The rearrangement joins TRBV29-1 to TRBJ1-2; a weak D match, TRBD1 (6 bases). The ends were cut back, 6 bases at V and 0 bases at J, with 14 bases in the middle. The V gene's germline CDR1 is SQVTM and CDR2 ANQGSEA. The CDR3 has 14 amino acids. The CDR3: CSVATGQANYGYTF. The CDR3 nucleotides read TGCAGCGTCGCGACAGGCCAAGCTAACTATGGCTACACCTTC.

This rearrangement joins TRBV11-2 to TRBJ2-7; 10 nucleotides agree with TRBD2. V trimming: 0 bases; J trimming: 5 bases; junction bases outside the gene matches: 7. There are 16 residues in the CDR3. The germline V gene has CDR1 SGHAT and CDR2 FQNNGV. The DNA for the CDR3 is TGTGCCAGCAGCTTAGAACTAGCGGGACTTCGGCACGAGCAGTACTTC. Translated, it gives CASSLELAGLRHEQYF. The full variable domain, rest sourced from reference TRBV11-2 and TRBJ2-7, is EAGVAQSPRYKIIEKRQSVAFWCNPISGHATLYWYQQILGQGPKLLIQFQNNGVVDDSQLPKDRFSAERLKGVDSTLKIQPAKLEDSAVYLCASSLELAGLRHEQYFGPGTRLTVT.

This chain links TRBV24-1 with TRBJ2-5; D remains ambiguous. The CDR3 extends over 13 amino acids. CDR1 is KGHDR, CDR2 SFDVKD, per germline. With 5 bases removed from V and 4 bases from J, the gap between germline ends came to 10 bases. The CDR3 DNA sequence: TGTGCCACCAGTGCTGCCGCGATAGAGACCCAGTACTTC. It translates to CATSAAAIETQYF.

This clonotype was recorded at least ten times. The chain is built from TRBV27 and TRBJ2-3; D is unresolved. V lost 7 bases and J lost 2, with 7 bases in between. Germline V gives CDR1 MNHEY, CDR2 SMNVEV (reference sequence). This CDR3 has 12 amino acids. CDR3 nucleotide sequence: TGTGCCAGCATATCCTCCACAGATACGCAGTATTTT. Amino acids: CASISSTDTQYF.

V and J are TRBV20-1 and TRBJ2-1; D gene uncertain. In germline, CDR1 is DFQATT, CDR2 SNEGSKA (reference sequence). V dropped 3 bases and J dropped 4 bases, with 13 bases sitting between them. This CDR3 is built from 14 residues. The CDR3 is CSASRVWKYNEQFF. CDR3 bases: TGCAGTGCTAGTCGGGTCTGGAAATACAATGAGCAGTTCTTC.

In this sample, this clonotype turned up a few times. The chain has TRBV5-1 and TRBJ2-6; TRBD1 is a possible D gene (8 bases). Trimming cost V 7 bases and J 8 bases, with 16 bases left between them. From germline, CDR1 is SGHRS and CDR2 YFSETQ. CDR3 length: 14 residues. CDR3 in amino acids: CASLGQGGPNVLTF. CDR3 nucleotides: TGCGCCAGCTTAGGACAGGGAGGGCCCAACGTCCTGACTTTC.